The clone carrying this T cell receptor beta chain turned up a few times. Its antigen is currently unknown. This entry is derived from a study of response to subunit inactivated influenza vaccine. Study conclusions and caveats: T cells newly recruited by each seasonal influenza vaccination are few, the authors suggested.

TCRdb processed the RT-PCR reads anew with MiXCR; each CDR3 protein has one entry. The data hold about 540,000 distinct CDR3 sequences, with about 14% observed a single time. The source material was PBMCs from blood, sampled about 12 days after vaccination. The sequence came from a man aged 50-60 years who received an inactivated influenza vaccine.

The CDR3, as DNA: TGTGCCAGCAGCTCAGCCCAGGGGAACTATGGCTACACCTTC. Its translation is CASSSAQGNYGYTF. V and J are TRBV7-9 and TRBJ1-2; weak D call: TRBD1 (6 bases). The length of the CDR3 is 14 residues. Between the trimmed V and J ends, which lost 4 bases and 2 bases, there was a span of 11 bases. CDR1 and CDR2 (germline): SEHNR, FQNEAQ (reference sequence). The whole variable domain, remainder taken from reference TRBV7-9 and TRBJ1-2, is DTGVSQNPRHKITKRGQNVTFRCDPISEHNRLYWYRQTLGQGPEFLTYFQNEAQLEKSRLLSDRFSAERPKGSFSTLEIQRTEQGDSAMYLCASSSAQGNYGYTFGSGTRLTVV.